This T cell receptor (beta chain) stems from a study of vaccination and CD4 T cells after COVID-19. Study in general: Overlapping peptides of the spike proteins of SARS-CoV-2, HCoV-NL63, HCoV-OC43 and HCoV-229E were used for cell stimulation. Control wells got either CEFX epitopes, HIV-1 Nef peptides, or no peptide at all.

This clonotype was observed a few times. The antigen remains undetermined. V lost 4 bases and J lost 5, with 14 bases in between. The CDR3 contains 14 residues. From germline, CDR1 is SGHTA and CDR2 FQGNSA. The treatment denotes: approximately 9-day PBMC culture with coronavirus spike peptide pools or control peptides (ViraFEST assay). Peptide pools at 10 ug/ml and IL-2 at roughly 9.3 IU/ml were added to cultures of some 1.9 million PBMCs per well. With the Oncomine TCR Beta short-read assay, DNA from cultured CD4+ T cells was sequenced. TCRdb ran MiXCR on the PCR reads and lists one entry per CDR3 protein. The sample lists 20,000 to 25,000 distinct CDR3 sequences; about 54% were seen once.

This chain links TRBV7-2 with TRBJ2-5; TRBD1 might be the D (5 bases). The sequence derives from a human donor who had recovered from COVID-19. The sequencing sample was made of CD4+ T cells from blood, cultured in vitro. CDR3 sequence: CASSSRRGWETQYF. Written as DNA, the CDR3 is TGTGCCAGCAGCTCCCGAAGGGGATGGGAGACCCAGTACTTC.